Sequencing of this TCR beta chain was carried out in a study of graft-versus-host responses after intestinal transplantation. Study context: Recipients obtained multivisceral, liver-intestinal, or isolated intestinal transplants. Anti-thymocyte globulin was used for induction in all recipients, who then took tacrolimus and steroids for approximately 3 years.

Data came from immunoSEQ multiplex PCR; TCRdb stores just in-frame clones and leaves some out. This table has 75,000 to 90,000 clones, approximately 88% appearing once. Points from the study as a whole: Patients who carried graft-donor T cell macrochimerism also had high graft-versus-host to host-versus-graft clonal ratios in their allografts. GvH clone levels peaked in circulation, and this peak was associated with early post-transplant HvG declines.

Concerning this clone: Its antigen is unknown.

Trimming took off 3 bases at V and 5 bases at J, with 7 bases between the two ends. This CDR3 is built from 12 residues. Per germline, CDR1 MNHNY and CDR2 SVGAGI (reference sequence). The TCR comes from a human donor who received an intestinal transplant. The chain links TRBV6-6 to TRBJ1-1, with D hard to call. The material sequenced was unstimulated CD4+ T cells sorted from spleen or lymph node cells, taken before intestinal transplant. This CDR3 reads CASSYGGTEAFF. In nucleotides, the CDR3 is TGTGCCAGCAGTTATGGCGGGACTGAAGCTTTCTTT.